The sequence of this T cell receptor beta chain was determined in a study of CD8 T cells in Susac syndrome. About 0.5 to 1 ug RNA was reverse transcribed with random hexamers. TCRdb ran MiXCR on the immunoSEQ multiplex PCR reads and lists one entry per CDR3 protein. The sample yields 150,000 or so distinct CDR3 sequences, 90% to 95% seen once. The authors carried out high-throughput sequencing of TCR beta. They applied it to CD8+ and CD4+ T cells obtained from blood. Germline values: CDR1 PRHDT, CDR2 FYEKMQ (reference sequence). V lost 10 bases and J lost 1; bases outside the gene matches: 6. The CDR3 contains 13 residues.

This chain uses TRBV13 with TRBJ2-7; 8 nucleotides agree with TRBD2. Material for sequencing was CD8+ T cells from PBMCs. This sequence was found in a human donor with multiple sclerosis. The CDR3 bases are TGTGCCACCGGGAGGGGTCGGTCCTACGAGCAGTACTTC. Amino acid sequence: CATGRGRSYEQYF.